This entry lists 11 T cell receptor beta chains sequenced from one sample in a study of T cells after yellow fever vaccination. One entry per CDR3 protein, called by TCRdb with MiXCR from the 5' RACE reads. There are over 150,000 distinct CDR3 sequences in the sample; approximately 6.2% occur only once, and just under 3% lies in the top ten. The sequenced sample was CD4+ T cells sorted from PBMCs, obtained on the day of the first yellow fever vaccination. The receptor source for this set is a young man who received the YFV17D yellow fever vaccine.

Many counts were recorded for this clonotype. The chain couples TRBV7-9 to TRBJ1-5; D is undetermined. Deletions cut 7 bases from V and 0 bases from J, with 10 bases between. The CDR3 loop spans 14 amino acids. Germline CDR1 reads SEHNR; CDR2 reads FQNEAQ (reference sequence). The CDR3 here is CASTSSYSNQPQHF. The CDR3 DNA follows: TGTGCCAGCACCTCCTCGTATAGCAATCAGCCCCAGCATTTT.

This clonotype was detected many times. The rearrangement joins TRBV30 to TRBJ2-3, with 8 bases identical to TRBD1. This CDR3 region has 13 residues. Trimming removed 0 bases from V and 4 bases from J; junction bases left unmatched: 0. The germline CDR1 and CDR2 sequences are GTSNPN and SVGIG (reference sequence). This chain's CDR3 is CAWSVQGADTQYF. The DNA of the CDR3 is TGTGCCTGGAGTGTACAGGGGGCAGATACGCAGTATTTT.

The chain carries TRBV5-1 and TRBJ2-5, with a tentative D call TRBD1 (6 bases). Germline V gives CDR1 SGHRS, CDR2 YFSETQ. The CDR3 has 16 residues. With 4 bases removed from V and 4 bases from J, the gap between germline ends came to 20 bases. The CDR3 DNA follows: TGCGCCAGCAGCCGATCCACAGGGCAGGGAAGAGAGACCCAGTACTTC. Its protein is CASSRSTGQGRETQYF.

This clonotype was seen a handful of times. The CDR3 reads CASSTGGGYEQYF. DNA for the CDR3: TGCGCCAGCAGTACAGGGGGGGGATACGAGCAGTACTTC. V gene TRBV5-1 combines with J gene TRBJ2-7, with a tentative D call TRBD1 (8 bases). Germline values: CDR1 SGHRS, CDR2 YFSETQ. V lost 5 bases and J 4 bases, leaving 13 bases between the germline ends. This CDR3 has 13 residues.

This clonotype showed up many times. This rearrangement joins TRBV7-2 to TRBJ2-3, with TRBD2 matching 14 bases. Trimming at V came to 5 bases and at J to 8 bases, leaving 9 bases not matched to a gene. The CDR3 consists of 16 residues. The germline V gene encodes CDR1 SGHTA and CDR2 FQGNSA. The CDR3 DNA is TGTGCCAGCAGCCGGACCCGACTAGCGGGGGGGCTTACGCAGTATTTT. Amino acid sequence: CASSRTRLAGGLTQYF.

The table lists this clonotype with many counts. The gene calls are TRBV18 and TRBJ2-2; perhaps TRBD2 as D (7 bases). V was clipped by 4 bases and J by 6 bases, with 18 bases between them. CDR1 is KGHSH, CDR2 LQKENI, per germline. The CDR3 extends over 16 amino acids. This CDR3 reads CASSLPSGGGAGELFF. Written as DNA, the CDR3 is TGTGCCAGCTCACTCCCATCGGGGGGCGGCGCCGGGGAGCTGTTTTTT.

This clonotype has at least ten counts. The gene calls are TRBV5-8 and TRBJ2-7; 9 positions match TRBD1. CDR1 SGHTS and CDR2 YDEGEE come from the germline V gene. There are 14 residues in the CDR3. J lost 6 bases, V lost 6 bases, and 10 bases had no gene match. The CDR3 sequence is CASTVKTGGREQYF. Written as DNA, the CDR3 is TGTGCCAGCACCGTTAAGACAGGGGGGCGCGAGCAGTACTTC.

This clonotype was found a few times. The chain combines TRBV29-1 with TRBJ2-1; a possible D gene is TRBD1 (5 bases). CDR1 SQVTM and CDR2 ANQGSEA come from the germline V gene. The V gene lost 4 bases and the J gene lost 9 bases, with 16 bases spanning the gap. This CDR3 is built from 13 residues. In DNA form, the CDR3 reads TGCAGCGTTGTGGGCAGGGTTTATAGTGAGCAGTTCTTC. Its protein product is CSVVGRVYSEQFF.

This clonotype was seen a few times. This chain links TRBV5-1 with TRBJ2-3, with 7 bases identical to TRBD2. Germline CDR1 is SGHRS and CDR2 is YFSETQ. The CDR3 is 17 amino acids. V lost 3 bases to trimming and J lost 6 bases; unmatched junction nucleotides: 16. DNA of the CDR3: TGCGCCAGCAGCTGGGATCAGCGGGGTGCGGTTTTGGATACGCAGTATTTT. Its translation: CASSWDQRGAVLDTQYF.

This clonotype was observed many times. The CDR3 region has the DNA TGTGCCAGCAGCCGACAGAGGGGCACAGATACGCAGTATTTT. As protein: CASSRQRGTDTQYF. V gene TRBV2 combines with J gene TRBJ2-3; D is tentatively TRBD1 or TRBD2 (5 bases each). The CDR3 totals 14 residues. The germline V gene has CDR1 SNHLY and CDR2 FYNNEI. V lost 6 bases and J lost 1, with 11 bases in between.

This clonotype was picked up many times. V gene TRBV5-4 combines with J gene TRBJ1-4, with 9 bases aligning to TRBD1. The CDR3 length is 15 residues. After removal of 3 bases from V and 8 bases from J, the junction contained 8 bases not matched to a gene. Per germline, CDR1 SGHNT and CDR2 YYREEE (reference sequence). In DNA form, the CDR3 reads TGTGCCAGCAGCTCGGAACAGGGGGCACGGGAAAAACTGTTTTTT. Protein product: CASSSEQGAREKLFF. Full variable domain (outside the CDR3, taken from reference TRBV5-4 and TRBJ1-4): ETGVTQSPTHLIKTRGQQVTLRCSSQSGHNTVSWYQQALGQGPQFIFQYYREEENGRGNFPPRFSGLQFPNYSSELNVNALELDDSALYLCASSSEQGAREKLFFGSGTQLSVL.